Below, one T cell receptor beta chain is given with its context. The antigen is not known. Other nucleotide sequences in the sample specify the same CDR3. The record originates from a study of beta chain features in type 1 diabetes. Germline V gene data show CDR1 as SGDLS and CDR2 as YYNGEE. Unmatched junction bases numbered 2, after V lost 0 bases and J lost 2 bases. The CDR3 sequence is 14 residues long. General study points: Shorter TCRB CDR3s, moderately but significantly so, were found in Type 1 diabetes patients in all four CD4+ subsets.

Since all of the isolated RNA was reverse transcribed, expressed TCRB transcripts were what got sequenced. Here immunoSEQ multiplex PCR was the method, and the copy in TCRdb shows in-frame clones only, minus some. This repertoire shows 250,000 to 300,000 clones, approximately 25% found once; its top ten account for more than 0.009%. The sequence came from a woman aged 30 to 39 with type 1 diabetes. Material: naive CD4+ T cells from blood. The chain joins TRBV9 to TRBJ2-7, with 7 bases lining up with TRBD1. CDR3 in amino acids: CASSVGQGTYEQYF. The CDR3 DNA reads TGTGCCAGCAGCGTAGGACAGGGAACCTACGAGCAGTACTTC. Combining the CDR3 with reference TRBV9 and TRBJ2-7 gives the whole variable domain DSGVTQTPKHLITATGQRVTLRCSPRSGDLSVYWYQQSLDQGLQFLIQYYNGEERAKGNILERFSAQQFPDLHSELNLSSLELGDSALYFCASSVGQGTYEQYFGPGTRLTVT.